One sample yielded the 31 T cell receptor beta chains listed below, sequenced in a study of blood T cell repertoires in COVID-19. The table came from immunoSEQ multiplex PCR; TCRdb's copy has only in-frame clones and leaves some out. The sample carries fewer than 200,000 clones, approximately 85% recorded once. Material: peripheral blood. The receptors here all came from a man aged 60-69 years who had recovered from COVID-19.

This clone has a single count. The gene calls are TRBV30 and TRBJ1-5; TRBD1 might be the D (6 bases). The germline V gene encodes CDR1 GTSNPN and CDR2 SVGIG (reference sequence). The length of the CDR3 is 13 residues. Trimming stripped 4 bases from V and 6 bases from J, with 13 bases between. The CDR3 loop is CAWNGGQAQPQHF. DNA of the CDR3: TGTGCCTGGAACGGGGGGCAGGCTCAGCCCCAGCATTTT.

The V gene is TRBV11-1, the J gene TRBJ1-1; D might be TRBD1 (5 bases). The germline gives CDR1 SGHAT, CDR2 FQDESV (reference sequence). The V end was cut by 6 bases, the J end by 1 base, with 6 bases between. This CDR3 contains 12 residues. The CDR3 DNA sequence: TGTGCCAGCAGAAGGGGGAACACTGAAGCTTTCTTT. This gives the protein CASRRGNTEAFF.

The chain links TRBV7-9 to TRBJ1-2; 8 bases align to TRBD1. From germline, CDR1 is SEHNR and CDR2 FQNEAQ (reference sequence). The V segment lost 2 bases and the J segment 5 bases; nucleotides outside the gene matches: 7. This CDR3 has 15 residues. The CDR3 is CASSLRTGGLYGYTF. The CDR3, as DNA: TGTGCCAGCAGCTTAAGAACAGGGGGGCTGTATGGCTACACCTTC.

This sequence joins TRBV5-1 and TRBJ2-7; maybe TRBD2 (7 bases). V lost 4 bases and J lost 6, with 20 bases in between. This CDR3 is built from 15 residues. Germline V CDR1 and CDR2: SGHRS, YFSETQ. This CDR3 is CASSVNPQGRAEQYF. CDR3 DNA sequence: TGCGCCAGCAGCGTAAACCCCCAGGGGAGGGCCGAGCAGTACTTC.

The CDR3: CASSRIWSVTDTQYF. CDR3 nucleotide sequence: TGTGCCAGCAGCCGCATTTGGTCGGTCACAGATACGCAGTATTTT. J is TRBJ2-3 and V is TRBV13; D remains unclear. V gave up 5 bases and J gave up 2 bases, with 14 bases separating them. Germline CDR1 PRHDT, CDR2 FYEKMQ (reference sequence). This CDR3 comprises 15 residues.

In this sample, this clone turned up once. The rearrangement joins TRBV5-1 to TRBJ2-1; 13 bases are shared with TRBD2. Germline V gives CDR1 SGHRS, CDR2 YFSETQ. The length of the CDR3 is 18 residues. V lost 0 bases, J lost 7 bases, and 10 bases stayed unmatched. CDR3 in amino acids: CASSLALGTSGAWNEQFF. The DNA of the CDR3 is TGCGCCAGCAGCTTGGCCTTAGGGACTAGCGGGGCATGGAATGAGCAGTTCTTC.

This rearrangement joins TRBV18 to TRBJ1-2; 8 bases map to TRBD1. In germline, CDR1 is KGHSH, CDR2 LQKENI. This CDR3 contains 15 residues. Trimming at V came to 4 bases and at J to 3 bases, leaving 7 bases not matched to a gene. CDR3 in amino acids: CASSLLPGQDYGYTF. The CDR3 DNA reads as TGTGCCAGCTCACTATTACCGGGACAGGACTATGGCTACACCTTC.

This clone has just a few counts. The CDR3 region has the DNA TGCGCCAGCAGCTCTGGACAGGGGACTGAAGCTTTCTTT. Encoded protein: CASSSGQGTEAFF. V usage is TRBV5-1 and J usage is TRBJ1-1, with 9 nucleotides matching TRBD1. The CDR3 is 13 amino acids. Trimming at V came to 3 bases and at J to 5 bases, leaving 2 bases not matched to a gene. Germline V gene lookup returns CDR1 SGHRS and CDR2 YFSETQ. Drawing the rest from reference TRBV5-1 and TRBJ1-1, the complete variable domain is KAGVTQTPRYLIKTRGQQVTLSCSPISGHRSVSWYQQTPGQGLQFLFEYFSETQRNKGNFPGRFSGRQFSNSRSEMNVSTLELGDSALYLCASSSGQGTEAFFGQGTRLTVV.

The table lists this clone with a few counts. The CDR3 nucleotides read TGTGCCAGCAGCTTAGCGGGGCGGGGGATCGGCACAGATACGCAGTATTTT. Translated, it gives CASSLAGRGIGTDTQYF. V usage is TRBV11-3 and J usage is TRBJ2-3, with 7 positions matching TRBD2. V shed 1 base, J shed 1 base, and the junction held 8 bases outside the gene matches. Per germline, CDR1 SGHNT and CDR2 YENEEA. The CDR3 consists of 17 residues.

The chain employs TRBV3-1 (or the pseudogene TRBV3-2) and TRBJ2-3; 8 bases line up with TRBD2. The length of the CDR3 is 15 residues. V shed 5 bases, J shed 2 bases, and the junction held 6 bases outside the gene matches. Germline lookup yields CDR1 LGHDT and CDR2 YNNKEL (reference sequence). CDR3 residues: CASSDSGDFTDTQYF. CDR3 coding DNA: TGTGCCAGCAGCGATAGCGGGGACTTCACAGATACGCAGTATTTT.

The CDR3 DNA is TGTGCCAGCAGCCAAGAACAGGGGGGCACCGGGGAGCTGTTTTTT. Its translation is CASSQEQGGTGELFF. This sequence joins TRBV3-1 (or the pseudogene TRBV3-2) and TRBJ2-2, with 8 bases matching TRBD1. The CDR3 length is 15 residues. Trimming at V came to 0 bases and at J to 4 bases, leaving 1 base not matched to a gene. The germline V gene has CDR1 LGHDT and CDR2 YNNKEL (reference sequence).

The chain has TRBV7-2 and TRBJ1-1, with a possible D match to TRBD1 (5 bases). V was pared by 4 bases and J by 0 bases, with 9 bases between. Germline CDR1 is SGHTA and CDR2 is FQGNSA. The CDR3 length is 14 residues. CDR3 sequence: CASSSGGMNTEAFF. CDR3 bases: TGTGCCAGCAGCTCCGGGGGGATGAACACTGAAGCTTTCTTT.

This clone turned up a few times. The gene calls are TRBV12-3 or TRBV12-4 and TRBJ1-1, with TRBD1 as a possible D gene (5 bases). The CDR3 runs 11 residues. Trimming took 7 bases from V and 7 from J, leaving 10 bases between them. CDR3 loop: CASTSQGEAFF. CDR3 nucleotide sequence: TGTGCCAGCACTTCCCAGGGTGAAGCTTTCTTT.

The chain links TRBV10-3 to TRBJ1-2, with TRBD1 identical over 8 bases. In germline, CDR1 is ENHRY, CDR2 SYGVKD. This CDR3 has 14 amino acids. The ends lost 2 bases at V and 4 bases at J; junction bases unmatched: 3. In DNA form, the CDR3 reads TGTGCCATCAGTGAGCCAGGGGGCTCCTATGGCTACACCTTC. Translating it yields CAISEPGGSYGYTF.

The chain recombines TRBV30 with TRBJ1-4; a weak D match, TRBD1 (6 bases). There are 15 residues in the CDR3. Trimming removed 0 bases from V and 4 bases from J, with 12 bases in between. The germline CDR1 and CDR2 sequences are GTSNPN and SVGIG (reference sequence). CDR3 coding DNA: TGTGCCTGGAGTGTAGTGGGCAGGGGTAATGAAAAACTGTTTTTT. It specifies CAWSVVGRGNEKLFF.

The gene calls are TRBV27 and TRBJ1-6, with no clear D. Trimming cost V 0 bases and J 8 bases, with 14 bases left between them. The CDR3 runs to 16 residues. Germline V gives CDR1 MNHEY, CDR2 SMNVEV (reference sequence). Here the CDR3 DNA reads TGTGCCAGCAGTTTATCGGCTCGTCCCGTGGATTCACCCCTCCACTTT. Its translation is CASSLSARPVDSPLHF.

This clone was seen a single time. The chain combines TRBV23-1 with TRBJ2-1; weak D call: TRBD2 (5 bases). TRBV23-1 is identified as an open reading frame with a role that is uncertain. The V gene lost 4 bases and the J gene lost 15 bases, with 19 bases spanning the gap. This CDR3 spans 13 amino acids. This CDR3 is CASSPRGLGCAFF. CDR3 bases: TGCGCCAGCAGTCCCCGGGGTTTGGGCTGCGCGTTCTTC.

This chain uses TRBV19 with TRBJ2-5; the match to TRBD1 covers 9 bases. CDR3 length: 16 residues. Germline loops: CDR1 LNHDA, CDR2 SQIVND (reference sequence). The V and J ends lost 7 bases and 2 bases, in that order; junction bases with no gene match: 11. The CDR3 spells CASIGPGTGRQETQYF. The CDR3 region has the DNA TGTGCCAGTATTGGGCCCGGGACAGGGCGGCAAGAGACCCAGTACTTC.

The chain uses TRBV6-5 and TRBJ1-6; 7 bases are a match to TRBD1. From germline, CDR1 is MNHEY and CDR2 SVGAGI. Unmatched junction bases numbered 3, after V lost 7 bases and J lost 6 bases. This CDR3 region has 13 residues. The CDR3: CASTRDSNSPLHF. For the CDR3, the DNA is TGTGCCAGCACACGGGACAGTAATTCACCCCTCCACTTT.

The chain joins TRBV2 to TRBJ2-3, with TRBD1 matching 9 bases. This CDR3 comprises 12 residues. J gave up 6 bases and V 11 bases, and 6 bases lay outside the gene matches. CDR1 is SNHLY and CDR2 is FYNNEI in the germline V gene. The CDR3 region is CAVKDRGDTQYF. CDR3 DNA sequence: TGTGCCGTAAAGGACAGGGGCGATACGCAGTATTTT.

The J gene is TRBJ2-5, the V gene TRBV7-6, with 8 bases identical to TRBD2. The CDR3 is made up of 17 amino acids. V lost 3 bases and J lost 0; bases outside the gene matches: 9. In germline, CDR1 is SGHVS, CDR2 FNYEAQ. The CDR3 region is CASSFLGTRSYQETQYF. The CDR3 DNA reads as TGTGCCAGCAGCTTCCTAGGGACTAGATCGTACCAAGAGACCCAGTACTTC.

This chain links TRBV27 with TRBJ1-1; D perhaps matches TRBD1 (6 bases). The length of the CDR3 is 14 residues. CDR1 is MNHEY and CDR2 is SMNVEV in the germline V gene (reference sequence). Trimming took 6 bases from V and 3 from J, leaving 14 bases between them. The CDR3 nucleotides read TGTGCCAGCAGCCTATACAGGGATGACACTGAAGCTTTCTTT. This gives the protein CASSLYRDDTEAFF.

J is TRBJ2-7 and V is TRBV11-2; D is uncertain. The CDR3 spans 14 residues. Per germline, CDR1 SGHAT and CDR2 FQNNGV. Trimming shortened V by 4 bases and J by 3 bases, and 13 bases separated the two germline ends. The CDR3 protein is CASSSSVAHYEQYF. In nucleotides, the CDR3 is TGTGCCAGCAGCTCCAGCGTGGCCCACTACGAGCAGTACTTC.

On this clone: Germline is not matched at one junction end, which may reflect a read error. The chain combines TRBV30 with TRBJ1-2; D gene uncertain. This CDR3 comprises 12 residues. The germline V gene encodes CDR1 GTSNPN and CDR2 SVGIG (reference sequence). CDR3 DNA: TGTGCCTGGGGTGGCTCGGGCCAAGGGAGGAGTTTC. This sequence encodes CAWGGSGQGRSF.

This sequence joins TRBV27 and TRBJ2-1; 7 bases are shared with TRBD1. There are 14 residues in the CDR3. The germline V gene has CDR1 MNHEY and CDR2 SMNVEV (reference sequence). The ends lost 9 bases at V and 7 bases at J; junction bases unmatched: 12. As DNA, the CDR3 is TGTGCCAGTGGTGGGACAGCGCTGGAAAATGAGCAGTTCTTC. Protein sequence: CASGGTALENEQFF.

This clone was observed once. The J gene is TRBJ2-2, the V gene TRBV5-1; 11 bases fit TRBD2. J lost 1 base, V lost 4 bases, and 9 bases had no gene match. Germline V gene lookup returns CDR1 SGHRS and CDR2 YFSETQ. CDR3 length: 18 amino acids. CDR3 nucleotides: TGCGCCAGCAGCCCCACGGTAGCGGGGGGGCGGAACACCGGGGAGCTGTTTTTT. This codes for CASSPTVAGGRNTGELFF.

The V gene is TRBV5-4, the J gene TRBJ2-7; D gene unclear. From germline, CDR1 is SGHNT and CDR2 YYREEE (reference sequence). Trimming removed 2 bases from V and 1 base from J, with 13 bases in between. The CDR3 has 15 amino acids. CDR3 residues: CASSFSTYPSYEQYF. CDR3 bases: TGTGCCAGCAGCTTCTCAACCTACCCTTCCTACGAGCAGTACTTC.

A single count supports this clone. The same CDR3 is also encoded by other DNA sequences in this sample. This chain links TRBV7-9 with TRBJ2-7; possibly TRBD2 for D (5 bases). From germline, CDR1 is SEHNR and CDR2 FQNEAQ (reference sequence). V was shortened by 1 base and J by 1 base, with 11 bases between the two germline ends. This CDR3 is 15 amino acids long. CDR3 bases: TGTGCCAGCAGCTTAGAGGGTGGAGGATCCTACGAGCAGTACTTC. Translated, it gives CASSLEGGGSYEQYF. Using reference TRBV7-9 and TRBJ2-7 for the parts outside the CDR3, the full variable domain is DTGVSQNPRHKITKRGQNVTFRCDPISEHNRLYWYRQTLGQGPEFLTYFQNEAQLEKSRLLSDRFSAERPKGSFSTLEIQRTEQGDSAMYLCASSLEGGGSYEQYFGPGTRLTVT.

This clone was counted once. The chain uses TRBV5-1 and TRBJ1-3; D is possibly TRBD1 (5 bases). The CDR3 is 14 amino acids. The V end lost 3 bases, the J end lost 7 bases, and 14 bases lay between the germline ends. CDR1 is SGHRS and CDR2 is YFSETQ in the germline V gene. Here the CDR3 reads CASSSGPGRNTIYF. The CDR3, as DNA: TGCGCCAGCAGCTCTGGGCCAGGGCGGAACACCATATATTTT.

The V and J genes are TRBV5-1 and TRBJ1-2; no clear D gene. V gave up 0 bases and J gave up 2 bases, with 11 bases separating them. Germline CDR1 SGHRS, CDR2 YFSETQ. There are 15 residues in the CDR3. DNA of the CDR3: TGCGCCAGCAGCTTGGAGGAGTCTTTCAACTATGGCTACACCTTC. The encoded protein is CASSLEESFNYGYTF.

The chain uses TRBV6-5 and TRBJ1-1, with a tentative D call TRBD1 (5 bases). There are 15 residues in the CDR3. V shed 0 bases and J shed 5 bases, with 13 bases lying between them. Germline V gene data show CDR1 as MNHEY and CDR2 as SVGAGI. CDR3 DNA sequence: TGTGCCAGCAGTTACTCGGCTACAGGTCTGACTGAAGCTTTCTTT. Translation gives CASSYSATGLTEAFF.